This TCR beta chain originates from a study of monozygotic twins with inflammatory bowel disease. TCRdb re-called the 5' RACE reads and shows each CDR3 protein once, DNA omitted. The table lists 300,000 to 400,000 distinct CDR3 sequences, with around 2% in the top ten. CDR1 and CDR2 (germline): SGHKS, YYEKEE (reference sequence). This CDR3 has 15 amino acids. The chain combines TRBV5-5 with TRBJ2-7; TCRdb lists TRBD2, though no DNA is available to test this call. The sequence was obtained from a human donor with ulcerative colitis or Crohn's disease, or a healthy co-twin of an affected twin (not recorded which). The sequenced sample was blood. CDR3 sequence: CASSLTGRSAYEQYF.